Listed below are T cell receptor beta chains from one sample, sequenced in a study of beta chain features in type 1 diabetes. Repertoires were generated with immunoSEQ multiplex PCR, while TCRdb's copy carries only in-frame clones and drops some. The data contain hundreds of thousands of clones, around an eighth of them singletons. The sequenced material came from naive CD4+ T cells from blood. These receptors were taken from a man aged 18 to 30 with type 1 diabetes. Both conserved end residues are part of each CDR3. Fields, in order: V gene, D gene, J gene, clone size, CDR3 DNA, CDR3 protein. A D gene is named only where the DNA matches it firmly. Some rows mark clone size as missing; the rest say once, few, many or name a class of expanded clone.

TRBV4-1	NA	TRBJ1-5	few	TGCGCCAGCAGCCGAGTGTCCGGGGAGTATAGCAATCAGCCCCAGCATTTT	CASSRVSGEYSNQPQHF
TRBV19	NA	TRBJ1-5	few	TGTGCCAGTAGTATACAAAATCAGCCCCAGCATTTT	CASSIQNQPQHF
TRBV4-1	TRBD1	TRBJ1-4	NA	TGCGCCAGCAGCCCGGTCATCGGGGGACAGCGTAATGAAAAACTGTTTTTT	CASSPVIGGQRNEKLFF
TRBV27	TRBD1	TRBJ2-7	NA	TGTGCCAGCAGTTTATGGGCGGACAGGTACTACGAGCAGTACTTC	CASSLWADRYYEQYF
TRBV14	NA	TRBJ2-7	few	TGTGCCAGCAGCCAGAGGACTCGAGGGGAGCAGTACTTC	CASSQRTRGEQYF
TRBV30	NA	TRBJ1-6	NA	TGTGCCTGGAGGCGGGACCCTGGGGGGTCACCCCTCCACTTT	CAWRRDPGGSPLHF
TRBV5-6	NA	TRBJ1-1	few	TGTGCCAGCAGCCCTTCTTGGGGGAACACTGAAGCTTTCTTT	CASSPSWGNTEAFF
TRBV30	NA	TRBJ2-3	NA	TGTGCCTGGAGTGTATCGGGAGATACGCAGTATTTT	CAWSVSGDTQYF
TRBV4-1	TRBD1	TRBJ2-1	NA	TGCGCCAGCAGCCTTGCCGGGACAGGGACCTACAATGAGCAGTTCTTC	CASSLAGTGTYNEQFF
TRBV28	TRBD1	TRBJ2-2	few	TGTGCCAGCAGTCCTCAAAGGGGGCGAACCGGGGAGCTGTTTTTT	CASSPQRGRTGELFF
TRBV7-8	NA	TRBJ1-4	few	TGTGCCAGCAGCCTACGGATCAAGACAGGCCCAACTAATGAAAAACTGTTTTTT	CASSLRIKTGPTNEKLFF
TRBV28	NA	TRBJ1-2	NA	TGTGCCACGAGGAGGGACCCGGAGGGCTACACCTTC	CATRRDPEGYTF
TRBV13	NA	TRBJ2-3	few	TGTGCCAGCAGCTTAGTTATCGGGTCGGCAGGGGTCCGCGCAGATACGCAGTATTTT	CASSLVIGSAGVRADTQYF
TRBV5-4	NA	TRBJ1-1	NA	TGTGCCAGCAGCAGCGGGGACGCCATGAACACTGAAGCTTTCTTT	CASSSGDAMNTEAFF
TRBV25-1	NA	TRBJ2-7	once	TGTGCCAGCAGTGACAATTGGTCCTACGAGCAGTACTTC	CASSDNWSYEQYF
TRBV18	NA	TRBJ1-2	NA	TGTGCCGCCGGGGACGGAGGAAACTATGGCTACACCTTC	CAAGDGGNYGYTF
TRBV19	NA	TRBJ2-7	NA	TGTGCCAGTAGTATGCCACAGGGCCCCTACGAGCAGTACTTC	CASSMPQGPYEQYF
TRBV4-1	NA	TRBJ1-2	NA	TGCGCCAGCAGCCAAGTGGTGACGGGGAGGGAGGGCTACACCTTC	CASSQVVTGREGYTF
TRBV10-3	NA	TRBJ1-5	NA	TGTGCCATCAGTGAGTCTGGCGGTGGACAGCCCCAGCATTTT	CAISESGGGQPQHF
TRBV2	NA	TRBJ1-2	NA	TGTGCCAGCAGCGGGCAAAGCGGACTAATCGATGGCTACACCTTC	CASSGQSGLIDGYTF
TRBV25-1	TRBD1	TRBJ1-2	NA	TGTGCCAGCAGTGAGAACAGGGGGTGGGTCAATGGCTACACCTTC	CASSENRGWVNGYTF
TRBV15	NA	TRBJ2-5	NA	TGTGCCACCAGCGGAGGACCGGGCCTCGAGGGGGAGACCCAGTACTTC	CATSGGPGLEGETQYF
TRBV20-1	NA	TRBJ2-3	NA	TGCAGTGCTAGAGGGGGAGGTACGCAGTATTTT	CSARGGGTQYF
TRBV29-1	TRBD1	TRBJ2-2	few	TGCAGCGTGGACAGGGGGCTGGCCGGGGAGCTGTTTTTT	CSVDRGLAGELFF
TRBV9	NA	TRBJ1-2	NA	TGTGCCAGCAGCGTAGGGGGCTTGAACTATGGCTACACCTTC	CASSVGGLNYGYTF
TRBV10-3	NA	TRBJ2-7	NA	TGTGCCACGCGACAGGGAGGAAGTACCTACGAGCAGTACTTC	CATRQGGSTYEQYF